This TCR beta chain stems from a study of HIV-infected patients and healthy controls. A single record per CDR3 protein comes from TCRdb applying MiXCR to the 5' RACE reads. Of about 67,000 distinct CDR3 sequences in the sample, around 17% were seen once. The CDR3 contains 15 residues. The ends were cut back, 1 base at V and 4 bases at J, with 11 bases in the middle. Germline loops: CDR1 SGHTA, CDR2 FQGNSA. The sample comprised CD4+ T cells from blood. The source is a human donor in good health. V gene TRBV7-2 combines with J gene TRBJ1-5; no clear D gene. CDR3 sequence reads: CASSLEVRSNQPQHF. CDR3 in DNA: TGTGCCAGCAGCTTAGAGGTTCGCAGTAATCAGCCCCAGCATTTT.